A selection of T cell receptor beta chains follows, all from one sample in a study of shared clonotypes between healthy human individuals. Produced via immunoSEQ multiplex PCR; TCRdb's table is partial and in-frame only. The data contain under 650,000 clones, about 95% of them singletons. Sequenced: naive CD4+ T cells sorted from blood. These receptors came from a woman under 40 in good health. Each CDR3 is given with its conserved first and last residue.

j_call: TRBJ2-5; v_call: TRBV5-1; cdr3_length: 14; cdr3_aa: CASRRSEGSETQYF
j_call: TRBJ2-5; v_call: TRBV5-4; cdr3_length: 14; cdr3_aa: CASSLAGGAETQYF
j_call: TRBJ2-2; v_call: TRBV5-1; cdr3_length: 14; cdr3_aa: CASSLDGATGELFF
j_call: TRBJ2-2; v_call: TRBV28; cdr3_length: 15; cdr3_aa: CASRMGRGHTGELFF
j_call: TRBJ2-3; v_call: TRBV7-2; cdr3_length: 14; cdr3_aa: CASSSRGREDTQYF
j_call: TRBJ2-3; v_call: TRBV2; cdr3_length: 14; cdr3_aa: CASSDREGTDTQYF
j_call: TRBJ1-3; v_call: TRBV18; cdr3_length: 14; cdr3_aa: CASSPQGSGNTIYF
j_call: TRBJ2-7; v_call: TRBV6-1; cdr3_length: 14; cdr3_aa: CASFPGGGSYEQYF
j_call: TRBJ2-7; v_call: TRBV7-6; cdr3_length: 16; cdr3_aa: CASRAGRGSGKREQYF
j_call: TRBJ2-3; v_call: TRBV4-1; cdr3_length: 16; cdr3_aa: CASSQDGGTVTDTQYF
j_call: TRBJ2-2; v_call: TRBV28; cdr3_length: 13; cdr3_aa: CASVSANTGELFF
j_call: TRBJ1-1; v_call: TRBV18; cdr3_length: 16; cdr3_aa: CASSPGTGYSNTEAFF
j_call: TRBJ2-7; v_call: TRBV4-1; cdr3_length: 15; cdr3_aa: CASSRATDSSYEQYF
j_call: TRBJ2-7; v_call: TRBV28; cdr3_length: 12; cdr3_aa: CASSLRLREQYF
j_call: TRBJ2-3; v_call: TRBV7-2; cdr3_length: 16; cdr3_aa: CASSSGLAGGTDTQYF
j_call: TRBJ2-3; v_call: TRBV27; cdr3_length: 16; cdr3_aa: CASSLFPQGARDTQYF
j_call: TRBJ2-6; v_call: TRBV5-1; cdr3_length: 18; cdr3_aa: CASSFGSGDSSGANVLTF
j_call: TRBJ2-2; v_call: TRBV11-2; cdr3_length: 13; cdr3_aa: CASSPISRRELFF
j_call: TRBJ1-5; v_call: TRBV19; cdr3_length: 15; cdr3_aa: CASSISRGIYQPQHF
j_call: TRBJ2-2; v_call: TRBV12-5; cdr3_length: 17; cdr3_aa: CASGLVNYRANTGELFF
j_call: TRBJ2-2; v_call: TRBV7-3; cdr3_length: 15; cdr3_aa: CASSPKDGNTGELFF
j_call: TRBJ2-3; v_call: TRBV28; cdr3_length: 17; cdr3_aa: CASSRGLAGASTDTQYF
j_call: TRBJ1-5; v_call: TRBV2; cdr3_length: 13; cdr3_aa: CASSGTGDQPQHF
j_call: TRBJ2-3; v_call: TRBV7-9; cdr3_length: 19; cdr3_aa: CASSQDDLRSGIHTDTQYF
j_call: TRBJ2-2; v_call: TRBV19; cdr3_length: 15; cdr3_aa: CASNWAARVGGELFF
j_call: TRBJ2-7; v_call: TRBV5-1; cdr3_length: 13; cdr3_aa: CASSTSGSYEQYF
j_call: TRBJ2-2; v_call: TRBV6-5; cdr3_length: 14; cdr3_aa: CASSYSSVTGELFF
j_call: TRBJ2-5; v_call: TRBV11-3; cdr3_length: 15; cdr3_aa: CASSLAGTNQETQYF
j_call: TRBJ1-5; v_call: TRBV19; cdr3_length: 15; cdr3_aa: CASRTQIRSNQPQHF
j_call: TRBJ2-2; v_call: TRBV2; cdr3_length: 12; cdr3_aa: CASPKNTGELFF
j_call: TRBJ2-1; v_call: TRBV27; cdr3_length: 15; cdr3_aa: CASSPRLGGVNEQFF
j_call: TRBJ2-7; v_call: TRBV2; cdr3_length: 14; cdr3_aa: CASTEGQGSYEQYF
j_call: TRBJ2-5; v_call: TRBV10-1; cdr3_length: 14; cdr3_aa: CASSEGGSGETQYF
j_call: TRBJ1-5; v_call: TRBV28; cdr3_length: 15; cdr3_aa: CASSPMDRDYQPQHF
j_call: TRBJ1-1; v_call: TRBV5-1; cdr3_length: 15; cdr3_aa: CASSLVAGGNTEAFF
j_call: TRBJ2-7; v_call: TRBV7-2; cdr3_length: 15; cdr3_aa: CASSLDHRVKGEQYF